This T cell receptor beta chain derives from a study of control samples from healthy donors and cancer patients. Only in-frame clones appear in the TCRdb table, and some are missing; sequencing was by immunoSEQ multiplex PCR. The sample has some 120,000 clones, roughly 94% seen once. The CDR3 runs 13 residues. The V gene's germline CDR1 is SGHAT and CDR2 FQNNGV. Between the trimmed V and J ends, which lost 1 base and 5 bases, there was a span of 8 bases. The clonotype originates from a man in his thirties or forties in good health. The chain has TRBV11-2 and TRBJ2-5; unclear D gene. The sequenced sample consisted of blood. CDR3 loop: CASSLVGIETQYF. CDR3 bases: TGTGCCAGCAGCTTAGTAGGGATTGAGACCCAGTACTTC.